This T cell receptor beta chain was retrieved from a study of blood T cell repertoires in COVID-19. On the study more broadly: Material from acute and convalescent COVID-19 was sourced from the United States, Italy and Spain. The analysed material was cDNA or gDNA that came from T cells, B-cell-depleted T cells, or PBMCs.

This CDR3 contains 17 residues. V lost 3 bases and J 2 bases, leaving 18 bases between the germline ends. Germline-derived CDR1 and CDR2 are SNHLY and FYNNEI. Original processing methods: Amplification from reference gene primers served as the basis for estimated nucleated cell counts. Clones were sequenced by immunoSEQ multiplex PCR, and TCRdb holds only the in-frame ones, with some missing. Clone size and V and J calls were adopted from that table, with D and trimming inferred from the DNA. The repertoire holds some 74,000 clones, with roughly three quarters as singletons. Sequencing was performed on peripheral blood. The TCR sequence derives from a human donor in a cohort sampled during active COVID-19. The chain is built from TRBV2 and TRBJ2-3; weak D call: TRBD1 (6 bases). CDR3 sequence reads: CASSEGRARGTTDTQYF. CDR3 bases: TGTGCCAGCAGTGAGGGTAGGGCGAGGGGGACCACAGATACGCAGTATTTT.